Below, 24 T cell receptor beta chains from the same sample are listed, as sequenced in a study of yellow fever vaccine responses in identical twins. TCRdb re-analysed the RT-PCR reads in MiXCR, keeping a single row per CDR3 protein. The sample has some 15,000 distinct CDR3 sequences, less than 85% seen once; the top ten hold 0.65% to 0.85%. This material consisted of T cells from blood (PBMCs), unsorted or a sorted subset (not recorded which), taken before or after yellow fever vaccination (not recorded which). The receptor set was obtained from a woman under 30 who received the yellow fever vaccine.

This chain connects TRBV12-3 or TRBV12-4 to TRBJ2-7; D remains ambiguous. Trimming cost V 1 base and J 2 bases, with 3 bases left between them. The CDR3 is 12 amino acids. Written as DNA, the CDR3 is TGTGCCAGCAGTTTAGGGACCTACGAGCAGTACTTC. It translates to CASSLGTYEQYF.

V gene TRBV12-3 or TRBV12-4 combines with J gene TRBJ1-3; D uncertain. Trimming pared 6 bases from V and 8 bases from J, leaving 8 bases between. This CDR3 comprises 11 residues. This chain's CDR3 is CASREEDTIYF. DNA for the CDR3: TGTGCCAGCAGGGAGGAGGACACCATATATTTT.

This clonotype came up a few times. This rearrangement joins TRBV11-1 to TRBJ1-4; maybe TRBD1 (5 bases). The V gene lost 5 bases and the J gene lost 8 bases, with 18 bases spanning the gap. There are 15 residues in the CDR3. From germline, CDR1 is SGHAT and CDR2 FQDESV (reference sequence). CDR3 residues: CASSPWARENEKLFF. The CDR3 nucleotides are TGTGCCAGCAGCCCTTGGGCCAGGGAGAACGAAAAACTGTTTTTT.

The gene calls are TRBV9 and TRBJ2-3; tentative D call: TRBD1 (5 bases). CDR1 and CDR2 (germline): SGDLS, YYNGEE. There are 11 residues in the CDR3. V was trimmed by 0 bases and J by 11 bases, leaving 7 bases between them. CDR3 sequence reads: CASSVAREQYF. As DNA, the CDR3 is TGTGCCAGCAGCGTAGCCAGGGAGCAGTATTTT.

The V call is TRBV4-3, the J call TRBJ1-2; D is ambiguous. Trimming shortened V by 5 bases and J by 3 bases, and 19 bases separated the two germline ends. The CDR3 length is 16 residues. Germline V gene lookup returns CDR1 LGHNA and CDR2 YSLEER. In DNA form, the CDR3 reads TGCGCCAGCAGCTCCCACTACGGCCTAAGGGACTATGGCTACACCTTC. It encodes CASSSHYGLRDYGYTF.

The rearrangement joins TRBV2 to TRBJ1-5; D unresolved. The germline V gene has CDR1 SNHLY and CDR2 FYNNEI. This CDR3 contains 13 residues. V lost 5 bases and J 3 bases, leaving 8 bases between the germline ends. The CDR3: CASSSQDNQPQHF. The CDR3 coding sequence is TGTGCCAGCAGTTCTCAGGACAATCAGCCCCAGCATTTT. Drawing the rest from reference TRBV2 and TRBJ1-5, the complete variable domain is EPEVTQTPSHQVTQMGQEVILRCVPISNHLYFYWYRQILGQKVEFLVSFYNNEISEKSEIFDDQFSVERPDGSNFTLKIRSTKLEDSAMYFCASSSQDNQPQHFGDGTRLSIL.

The rearrangement links TRBV7-6 to TRBJ2-6; D is perhaps TRBD1 (6 bases). Germline lookup yields CDR1 SGHVS and CDR2 FNYEAQ. Deletions cut 2 bases from V and 0 bases from J, with 11 bases between. The CDR3 contains 17 residues. The CDR3 DNA reads TGTGCCAGCAGCTTATTTCAGGGGCCCTCTGGGGCCAACGTCCTGACTTTC. It codes for CASSLFQGPSGANVLTF.

The chain employs TRBV3-1 and TRBJ2-1; 8 bases fit TRBD2. The CDR3 loop spans 15 amino acids. CDR1 and CDR2 (germline): LGHDT, YNNKEL (reference sequence). With V trimmed by 2 bases and J by 6 bases, 6 bases remained unmatched. This CDR3 is CASSQYASGGNEQFF. In nucleotides, the CDR3 is TGTGCCAGCAGCCAATATGCGAGCGGGGGCAATGAGCAGTTCTTC.

The chain has TRBV12-5 and TRBJ1-2; D might be TRBD1 (6 bases). The germline V gene has CDR1 LGHNT and CDR2 FRNRAP. CDR3 size: 15 residues. Trimming removed 7 bases at V and 4 bases at J, with 19 bases between. The CDR3 spells CASAQAGVVFYGYTF. The DNA of the CDR3 is TGTGCTAGTGCCCAAGCAGGGGTAGTGTTCTATGGCTACACCTTC.

The genes are TRBV18 and TRBJ2-5, with no clear D. V was cut by 3 bases and J by 2 bases, with 7 bases left in between. CDR1 is KGHSH, CDR2 LQKENI, per germline. The CDR3 has 13 amino acids. The DNA of the CDR3 is TGTGCCAGCTCACCGGGCAGACAAGAGACCCAGTACTTC. Its protein is CASSPGRQETQYF.

This chain joins TRBV20-1 and TRBJ2-3, with 8 nucleotides matching TRBD1. V was pared by 6 bases and J by 4 bases, with 6 bases of the junction left unmatched. The CDR3 runs to 13 residues. The germline gives CDR1 DFQATT, CDR2 SNEGSKA (reference sequence). In DNA form, the CDR3 reads TGCAGTGCCGCGGACAGGGCCGCAGATACGCAGTATTTT. This gives the protein CSAADRAADTQYF.

The rearrangement uses TRBV11-1 and TRBJ2-1; D might be TRBD2 (6 bases). The V gene's germline CDR1 is SGHAT and CDR2 FQDESV (reference sequence). Between the trimmed V and J ends, which lost 5 bases and 0 bases, there was a span of 11 bases. This CDR3 has 15 amino acids. The CDR3 nucleotides are TGTGCCAGCAGCGAAAGCGGGCTCTCCTACAATGAGCAGTTCTTC. Its protein is CASSESGLSYNEQFF.

The chain uses TRBV10-3 and TRBJ2-7; D may be TRBD1 (5 bases). V lost 6 bases, J lost 0 bases, and 6 bases lay in between. The CDR3 has 12 residues. CDR1 is ENHRY, CDR2 SYGVKD, per germline. The CDR3 spells CAIRTASYEQYF. CDR3 in DNA: TGTGCCATCAGGACAGCCTCCTACGAGCAGTACTTC.

The chain combines TRBV11-1 with TRBJ2-2, with TRBD1 identical over 9 bases. Trimming cost V 1 base and J 2 bases; bases outside gene matches: 2. Per germline, CDR1 SGHAT and CDR2 FQDESV (reference sequence). The CDR3 runs to 16 residues. CDR3 region: CASSLGGQGNTGELFF. The CDR3 DNA reads TGTGCCAGCAGCTTAGGGGGACAGGGAAACACCGGGGAGCTGTTTTTT.

This chain links TRBV10-3 with TRBJ2-2; D not certain. V gave up 0 bases and J gave up 6 bases, with 14 bases separating them. CDR3 length: 16 amino acids. The germline gives CDR1 ENHRY, CDR2 SYGVKD. The DNA of the CDR3 is TGTGCCATCAGTGAGTCACCTTCCCCAATCCCCGGGGAGCTGTTTTTT. This sequence encodes CAISESPSPIPGELFF.

This clonotype has a handful of counts. The V call is TRBV9, the J call TRBJ2-1; D possibly matches TRBD1 or TRBD2 (5 bases each). V was pared by 0 bases and J by 6 bases, with 13 bases between. Germline V gene lookup returns CDR1 SGDLS and CDR2 YYNGEE. CDR3 length: 15 residues. The CDR3 nucleotides are TGTGCCAGCAGCGTAGTAGGTGGGGGTGGCAATGAGCAGTTCTTC. Protein product: CASSVVGGGGNEQFF. Full variable domain (outside the CDR3, taken from reference TRBV9 and TRBJ2-1): DSGVTQTPKHLITATGQRVTLRCSPRSGDLSVYWYQQSLDQGLQFLIQYYNGEERAKGNILERFSAQQFPDLHSELNLSSLELGDSALYFCASSVVGGGGNEQFFGPGTRLTVL.

The rearrangement uses TRBV13 and TRBJ2-1; D uncertain. V gave up 7 bases and J gave up 8 bases, with 18 bases separating them. The CDR3 has 14 residues. Germline assignment: CDR1 PRHDT and CDR2 FYEKMQ (reference sequence). The CDR3, as DNA: TGTGCCAGCACCGAGTTGGCCGCCCTGCATGAGCAGTTCTTC. It encodes CASTELAALHEQFF.

V gene TRBV5-6 combines with J gene TRBJ1-5; TRBD1 is a possible D gene (6 bases). This CDR3 spans 15 amino acids. The germline V gene encodes CDR1 SGHDT and CDR2 YYEEEE. Trimming left V 4 bases short and J 1 base short, with 12 bases between. CDR3 DNA sequence: TGTGCCAGCAGCCAGGGACAACTGAGCAATCAGCCCCAGCATTTT. The encoded protein is CASSQGQLSNQPQHF. Full variable domain (missing parts from reference TRBV5-6 and TRBJ1-5): DAGVTQSPTHLIKTRGQQVTLRCSPKSGHDTVSWYQQALGQGPQFIFQYYEEEERQRGNFPDRFSGHQFPNYSSELNVNALLLGDSALYLCASSQGQLSNQPQHFGDGTRLSIL.

This chain links TRBV4-2 with TRBJ2-2; D is uncertain. Germline V gene sequence: CDR1 LGHNA, CDR2 YNFKEQ. The germline V and J ends were trimmed by 4 bases and 3 bases, with 12 bases remaining between them. The CDR3 spans 15 residues. In DNA, the CDR3 is TGTGCCAGCAGCCCCGCCACGGCGGACACCGGGGAGCTGTTTTTT. Protein sequence: CASSPATADTGELFF.

The rearrangement links TRBV7-2 to TRBJ1-2, with D possibly being TRBD1 (5 bases). This CDR3 is 12 amino acids long. Germline loops: CDR1 SGHTA, CDR2 FQGNSA. The ends were cut back, 4 bases at V and 7 bases at J, with 10 bases in the middle. The CDR3 sequence is CASSSGGGGYTF. The CDR3 nucleotides read TGTGCCAGCAGCTCGGGGGGTGGTGGCTACACCTTC.

This rearrangement joins TRBV6-5 to TRBJ1-3; TRBD1 matches at 12 bases. CDR3 size: 17 residues. CDR1 is MNHEY, CDR2 SVGAGI, per germline. The ends lost 0 bases at V and 2 bases at J; junction bases unmatched: 2. CDR3 DNA: TGTGCCAGCAGTTACTCGGGACAGGGGGCGGCTGGAAACACCATATATTTT. It codes for CASSYSGQGAAGNTIYF.

J is TRBJ2-1 and V is TRBV18; tentatively, D is TRBD1 (6 bases). V lost 3 bases and J 5 bases, leaving 8 bases between the germline ends. Germline V gene sequence: CDR1 KGHSH, CDR2 LQKENI. The CDR3 consists of 13 residues. The CDR3 nucleotides are TGTGCCAGCTCACCCGGACAGCACAATGAGCAGTTCTTC. Translating it yields CASSPGQHNEQFF.

The V and J genes are TRBV7-2 and TRBJ2-1; a weak D match, TRBD2 (7 bases). The CDR3 runs to 16 residues. The V end lost 1 base, the J end lost 0 bases, and 10 bases lay between the germline ends. The V gene's germline CDR1 is SGHTA and CDR2 FQGNSA. The CDR3 here is CASSLGRGLSYNEQFF. CDR3 nucleotide sequence: TGTGCCAGCAGCTTAGGGCGGGGGCTCTCCTACAATGAGCAGTTCTTC.

The V gene is TRBV10-1, the J gene TRBJ1-1; D is unclear. Germline CDR1 WNHNN, CDR2 SYGVQD (reference sequence). V dropped 5 bases and J dropped 1 base, with 11 bases sitting between them. The CDR3 covers 14 residues. The CDR3 nucleotides read TGCGCCAGCAGTAAGGAATGGGGGAACACTGAAGCTTTCTTT. It specifies CASSKEWGNTEAFF.